This T cell receptor beta chain was documented in a study of blood T cell repertoires in COVID-19. Study-wide background: From the United States, Italy and Spain came samples of acute and convalescent COVID-19. From T cells, B-cell-depleted T cells, or PBMCs came the material, which was cDNA or gDNA.

Authors' methods: It was from reference gene primer amplification that nucleated cell counts were estimated. The assay was immunoSEQ multiplex PCR, and TCRdb's table has in-frame clones only and misses some. Clonal size and the V and J genes are those of that table, whereas D and trimming came from the DNA. The sample includes under 95,000 clones, about 88% of them seen just once. Germline CDR1 SGHRS, CDR2 YFSETQ. The V end was cut by 2 bases, the J end by 2 bases, with 8 bases between. This CDR3 has 13 amino acids. This clone is a singleton in its sample. The chain couples TRBV5-1 to TRBJ2-7; tentatively, D is TRBD2 (5 bases). The receptor's source is a human donor in a cohort sampled during active COVID-19. Sequencing was done on a sample of peripheral blood. CDR3 coding DNA: TGCGCCAGCAGCTTAGACGGGACCTACGAGCAGTACTTC. Its protein is CASSLDGTYEQYF.